The 29 T cell receptor beta chains below were found in one sample sequenced in a study of blood T cell repertoires in COVID-19. Assay used: immunoSEQ multiplex PCR; TCRdb lists only in-frame clones, some missing. The sample consists of under 75,000 clones, 79% of them appearing once. The sample was peripheral blood. These receptors came from a woman aged 60-75 years with acute or convalescent COVID-19.

In DNA form, the CDR3 reads TGTGCCAGCAGTTCCGGACTCGCCGTCGGGGGCTACACCTTC. This encodes CASSSGLAVGGYTF. The chain links TRBV6-5 to TRBJ1-2; D gene uncertain. Germline CDR1 is MNHEY and CDR2 is SVGAGI. This CDR3 region has 14 residues. Deletions cut 4 bases from V and 8 bases from J, with 17 bases between.

The V gene is TRBV11-1, the J gene TRBJ2-7; D unclear. CDR1 is SGHAT, CDR2 FQDESV, per germline (reference sequence). The CDR3 is made up of 13 amino acids. Trimming took off 0 bases at V and 3 bases at J, with 6 bases between the two ends. CDR3 sequence: CASSLAPGYEQYF. CDR3 DNA sequence: TGTGCCAGCAGCTTAGCTCCGGGCTACGAGCAGTACTTC. Drawing the rest from reference TRBV11-1 and TRBJ2-7, the complete variable domain is EAEVAQSPRYKITEKSQAVAFWCDPISGHATLYWYRQILGQGPELLVQFQDESVVDDSQLPKDRFSAERLKGVDSTLKIQPAELGDSAMYLCASSLAPGYEQYFGPGTRLTVT.

The J gene is TRBJ2-1, the V gene TRBV18; D is perhaps TRBD1 (6 bases). CDR3 size: 16 residues. V lost 4 bases to trimming and J lost 4 bases, with 17 bases between them. CDR1 is KGHSH, CDR2 LQKENI, per germline. DNA of the CDR3: TGTGCCAGCTCACTCGAGAGGGGGACGGCTTACAATGAGCAGTTCTTC. The encoded protein is CASSLERGTAYNEQFF.

The V and J genes are TRBV19 and TRBJ2-3; weak D call: TRBD2 (5 bases). Trimming stripped 10 bases from V and 3 bases from J, with 8 bases between. This CDR3 is 11 amino acids long. Germline V gives CDR1 LNHDA, CDR2 SQIVND (reference sequence). The CDR3 DNA follows: TGTGCCACCAGACTAACAGATACGCAGTATTTT. Protein product: CATRLTDTQYF.

The genes are TRBV3-1 (or the pseudogene TRBV3-2) and TRBJ1-5; 7 bases fit TRBD1. CDR1 and CDR2 (germline): LGHDT, YNNKEL (reference sequence). V shed 4 bases, J shed 7 bases, and the junction held 7 bases outside the gene matches. This CDR3 spans 14 amino acids. The CDR3 loop reads CASSPRGRGQPQHF. Here the CDR3 DNA reads TGTGCCAGCAGCCCCCGGGGCAGGGGGCAGCCCCAGCATTTT.

The chain carries TRBV27 and TRBJ2-3; D perhaps matches TRBD1 (6 bases). The ends were cut back, 2 bases at V and 1 base at J, with 19 bases in the middle. CDR1 and CDR2 (germline): MNHEY, SMNVEV (reference sequence). The CDR3 spans 18 residues. The CDR3 coding sequence is TGTGCCAGCAGTTTAGCTGGAGTGGGGGCGTGGGGCACAGATACGCAGTATTTT. It codes for CASSLAGVGAWGTDTQYF.

The chain carries TRBV7-2 and TRBJ2-7, with D possibly being TRBD1 (5 bases). The CDR3 is 15 amino acids. The germline CDR1 and CDR2 sequences are SGHTA and FQGNSA. Between the trimmed V and J ends, which lost 0 bases and 4 bases, there was a span of 13 bases. DNA for the CDR3: TGTGCCAGCAGCTTAGCCTGGACACCCCTATACGAGCAGTACTTC. Protein: CASSLAWTPLYEQYF.

The J gene is TRBJ2-7, the V gene TRBV5-1; D perhaps matches TRBD1 (5 bases). The CDR3 spans 14 residues. V was pared by 4 bases and J by 5 bases, with 16 bases between. Germline V lookup: CDR1 SGHRS, CDR2 YFSETQ. CDR3 sequence reads: CASSDPSAGHEQYF. The CDR3 DNA reads as TGCGCCAGCAGCGATCCCTCGGCAGGGCACGAGCAGTACTTC. The complete variable domain, with remaining parts taken from reference TRBV5-1 and TRBJ2-7, reads KAGVTQTPRYLIKTRGQQVTLSCSPISGHRSVSWYQQTPGQGLQFLFEYFSETQRNKGNFPGRFSGRQFSNSRSEMNVSTLELGDSALYLCASSDPSAGHEQYFGPGTRLTVT.

This chain joins TRBV10-3 and TRBJ2-3, with 9 bases matching TRBD1. The CDR3 consists of 14 residues. Trimming took 10 bases from V and 1 from J; bases not matched to a gene: 6. The V gene's germline CDR1 is ENHRY and CDR2 SYGVKD. CDR3 region: CATATGGGTDTQYF. The CDR3 nucleotides read TGTGCCACCGCGACAGGGGGAGGCACAGATACGCAGTATTTT.

V usage is TRBV7-2 and J usage is TRBJ2-5, with D maybe TRBD2 (6 bases). The length of the CDR3 is 15 residues. CDR1 SGHTA and CDR2 FQGNSA come from the germline V gene. Trimming removed 5 bases from V and 1 base from J, with 14 bases in between. This CDR3 reads CASSQSRTTQETQYF. DNA for the CDR3: TGTGCCAGCAGCCAGAGCCGGACTACCCAAGAGACCCAGTACTTC.

This chain uses TRBV9 with TRBJ2-5, with a possible D match to TRBD2 (6 bases). The CDR3 contains 18 residues. Germline CDR1 and CDR2: SGDLS and YYNGEE. Trimming took 3 bases from V and 4 from J, leaving 25 bases between them. CDR3 coding DNA: TGTGCCAGCAGCGCCAAATTCCAAGGGAGTCCGGAGGGAGAGACCCAGTACTTC. Translation gives CASSAKFQGSPEGETQYF. Together with reference TRBV9 and TRBJ2-5, the CDR3 gives the full variable domain: DSGVTQTPKHLITATGQRVTLRCSPRSGDLSVYWYQQSLDQGLQFLIQYYNGEERAKGNILERFSAQQFPDLHSELNLSSLELGDSALYFCASSAKFQGSPEGETQYFGPGTRLLVL.

This clone has only one observation. This chain links TRBV19 with TRBJ1-3; no definite D call. This CDR3 is 12 amino acids long. The germline V gene has CDR1 LNHDA and CDR2 SQIVND (reference sequence). V lost 6 bases and J lost 1, with 4 bases in between. The CDR3 DNA reads as TGTGCCAGTAGCCTGTCTGGAAACACCATATATTTT. Its protein is CASSLSGNTIYF. The full variable domain, rest sourced from reference TRBV19 and TRBJ1-3, is DGGITQSPKYLFRKEGQNVTLSCEQNLNHDAMYWYRQDPGQGLRLIYYSQIVNDFQKGDIAEGYSVSREKKESFPLTVTSAQKNPTAFYLCASSLSGNTIYFGEGSWLTVV.

The chain couples TRBV5-6 to TRBJ2-3; the match to TRBD2 covers 9 bases. Germline V lookup: CDR1 SGHDT, CDR2 YYEEEE. Trimming removed 2 bases from V and 7 bases from J; junction bases left unmatched: 5. The CDR3 is 14 residues long. CDR3 coding DNA: TGTGCCAGCAGCTTCCCGGGACTAGCTTATACGCAGTATTTT. This sequence encodes CASSFPGLAYTQYF.

The chain has TRBV7-8 and TRBJ1-2, with TRBD1 matching over 7 bases. The germline V gene encodes CDR1 SGHVS and CDR2 FQNEAQ. With V trimmed by 0 bases and J by 7 bases, 5 bases remained unmatched. This CDR3 has 14 residues. The CDR3: CASSLAETGFGYTF. CDR3 bases: TGTGCCAGCAGCTTAGCAGAGACAGGGTTTGGCTACACCTTC.

In its sample, this clone was seen a few times. This chain links TRBV7-2 with TRBJ1-1, with a weak D call TRBD1 (6 bases). Germline V gene data show CDR1 as SGHTA and CDR2 as FQGNSA. The V and J ends lost 1 base and 4 bases respectively, with 10 bases between them. The CDR3 is 14 residues long. The DNA of the CDR3 is TGTGCCAGCAGCTTAGGAGGGGGTGGCACTGAAGCTTTCTTT. The encoded protein is CASSLGGGGTEAFF.

For this clone: Relative to the germline gene, one junction end is altered; a read error may explain this. The chain combines TRBV27 with TRBJ2-7; maybe TRBD1 (5 bases). CDR1 and CDR2 (germline): MNHEY, SMNVEV (reference sequence). The CDR3 loop spans 14 amino acids. CDR3 in DNA: TGTGCCAGCAGTTTCCCCGGACACTCCAACGAGCAGTACTTC. It codes for CASSFPGHSNEQYF.

The chain recombines TRBV25-1 with TRBJ1-4; D is ambiguous. CDR3 length: 16 amino acids. Trimming stripped 5 bases from V and 0 bases from J, with 13 bases between. Germline CDR1 MGHDK, CDR2 SYGVNS. CDR3 sequence (DNA): TGTGCCAGCAGTTGGCGGGTGTCCGCAACTAATGAAAAACTGTTTTTT. Amino acid sequence: CASSWRVSATNEKLFF.

This chain uses TRBV6-5 with TRBJ2-7; no clear D gene. Germline V gives CDR1 MNHEY, CDR2 SVGAGI. The CDR3 sequence is 15 residues long. The V end was cut by 0 bases, the J end by 2 bases, with 11 bases between. The CDR3 here is CASSYSSFGTYEQYF. The CDR3 DNA reads TGTGCCAGCAGTTACTCCTCTTTCGGTACCTACGAGCAGTACTTC.

The chain employs TRBV5-1 and TRBJ2-1; D is uncertain. Trimming removed 1 base from V and 7 bases from J, with 12 bases in between. From germline, CDR1 is SGHRS and CDR2 YFSETQ. CDR3 length: 14 residues. This chain's CDR3 is CASSLQSGYNEQFF. In DNA, the CDR3 is TGCGCCAGCAGCTTGCAGTCCGGGTATAATGAGCAGTTCTTC.

The V gene is TRBV6-5, the J gene TRBJ2-7, with no clear D. V gave up 2 bases and J gave up 0 bases, with 8 bases separating them. Germline V lookup: CDR1 MNHEY, CDR2 SVGAGI. The CDR3 runs 14 residues. CDR3: CASSYGGVSYEQYF. Written as DNA, the CDR3 is TGTGCCAGCAGTTACGGCGGCGTCTCCTACGAGCAGTACTTC.

The V gene is TRBV9, the J gene TRBJ2-3; 10 bases fit TRBD2. The CDR3 totals 16 residues. The V segment lost 2 bases and the J segment 5 bases; nucleotides outside the gene matches: 8. Germline values: CDR1 SGDLS, CDR2 YYNGEE. The CDR3 DNA reads TGTGCCAGCAGCGTCATCTTTAGCGGGGGGTTAGATACGCAGTATTTT. Amino acid sequence: CASSVIFSGGLDTQYF.

The V and J genes are TRBV7-9 and TRBJ2-3; TRBD2 aligns across 9 bases. Germline lookup yields CDR1 SEHNR and CDR2 FQNEAQ (reference sequence). V lost 2 bases and J lost 3; bases outside the gene matches: 6. This CDR3 has 16 residues. The CDR3 coding sequence is TGTGCCAGCAGCTTAATGGGCGGGGGGGCAACAGATACGCAGTATTTT. Translating gives CASSLMGGGATDTQYF.

This clone occurred a few times. V gene TRBV9 combines with J gene TRBJ1-3; possible D gene TRBD1, 6 bases. V lost 4 bases and J lost 4, with 12 bases in between. CDR1 and CDR2 from the germline V gene are SGDLS and YYNGEE. The CDR3 sequence is 14 residues long. CDR3 sequence: CASSQQGFGNTIYF. The CDR3, as DNA: TGTGCCAGCAGCCAACAGGGATTCGGAAACACCATATATTTT.

The chain employs TRBV4-3 and TRBJ1-2, with 7 bases matching TRBD1. Trimming took 1 base from V and 4 from J; bases not matched to a gene: 6. Per germline, CDR1 LGHNA and CDR2 YSLEER. The CDR3 is 15 amino acids. CDR3 sequence reads: CASSQATGDLYGYTF. For the CDR3, the DNA is TGCGCCAGCAGCCAAGCTACAGGGGACCTCTATGGCTACACCTTC.

J is TRBJ2-1 and V is TRBV5-1; 9 bases line up with TRBD1. CDR1 is SGHRS and CDR2 is YFSETQ in the germline V gene. After removal of 4 bases from V and 4 bases from J, the junction contained 6 bases not matched to a gene. The CDR3 contains 15 residues. CDR3 in amino acids: CASSLGQGGYNEQFF. DNA for the CDR3: TGCGCCAGCAGCCTGGGACAGGGAGGTTACAATGAGCAGTTCTTC.

The chain uses TRBV7-2 and TRBJ2-1; 9 bases align to TRBD2. V shed 4 bases, J shed 6 bases, and the junction held 7 bases outside the gene matches. Germline V gene lookup returns CDR1 SGHTA and CDR2 FQGNSA. The CDR3 covers 15 residues. DNA of the CDR3: TGTGCCAGCAGCTCTGCGGGGGGGCCTTTCAATGAGCAGTTCTTC. Encoded protein: CASSSAGGPFNEQFF.

Written as DNA, the CDR3 is TGCAGTGCTAGTGCAAGCGGGGGGCTACCTTTAGCCAAAAACATTCAGTACTTC. Amino acids: CSASASGGLPLAKNIQYF. This sequence joins TRBV20-1 and TRBJ2-4, with 9 positions matching TRBD2. The CDR3 is 18 amino acids. The V gene's germline CDR1 is DFQATT and CDR2 SNEGSKA (reference sequence). V gave up 3 bases and J gave up 0 bases; unmatched junction bases: 12.

The gene calls are TRBV28 and TRBJ2-7; D call uncertain. The closer fit of TRBJ2-5 to the DNA end suggests the J call may be wrong. The CDR3 covers 11 residues. Per germline, CDR1 MDHEN and CDR2 SYDVKM. The CDR3 protein is CASSPGQTQYF. In DNA form, the CDR3 reads TGTGCCAGCAGTCCAGGACAGACCCAGTACTTC.

This clone has more than one count but fewer than ten. The rearrangement joins TRBV18 to TRBJ2-4; 7 bases are a match to TRBD1. The V gene end was trimmed by 2 bases and the J gene end by 1 base; junction bases not matched to a gene: 8. The CDR3 runs 17 residues. Germline CDR1 is KGHSH and CDR2 is LQKENI. The CDR3 DNA reads TGTGCCAGCTCACCAAACAGGGGACACTTGGCCAAAAACATTCAGTACTTC. This codes for CASSPNRGHLAKNIQYF. Full variable domain (rest looked up from reference TRBV18 and TRBJ2-4): NAGVMQNPRHLVRRRGQEARLRCSPMKGHSHVYWYRQLPEEGLKFMVYLQKENIIDESGMPKERFSAEFPKEGPSILRIQQVVRGDSAAYFCASSPNRGHLAKNIQYFGAGTRLSVL.